Reported below is one TCR beta chain. The clone's antigen remains unknown. No base quality values were provided; no much bigger clone lies one nucleotide off. The library relied on the immunoSEQ multiplex PCR assay. For the multiplex PCR, a mixture combining 60 forward primers for TCR Vbeta segments and 13 reverse primers for TCR Jbeta segments was used. The CDR3 region of rearranged TCR beta genes was amplified from genomic DNA by a multiplex PCR assay. The amplified TCR beta libraries were sequenced on the Illumina HiSeq System as 87-base-pair reads. The published analysis was carried out like this. In a later analysis, 80 million or so unique TCR beta chains were counted across the approximately 620 repertoires, and about 10 million of these chains were shared by at least two donors. A nearest-neighbor algorithm error-corrected the raw reads and collapsed the reads into unique sequences, merging closely related sequences to remove PCR and sequencing errors. Alignment of CDR3 sequences to IMGT reference sequences was used to assign V, D and J gene segments. For a sequence to be retained, a match of at least six nucleotides to both a V gene segment and a J gene segment was required. A rearrangement counted as productive if the CDR3 had no stop codons and remained in frame with V and J, and every other rearrangement counted as non-productive. CDR3 was defined by IMGT convention, running from the second conserved V-encoded cysteine to the conserved J-encoded phenylalanine. Sequences without an unambiguous match to a single V gene segment were excluded from the earlier analysis of over 500 of the donors. An earlier analysis of a few hundred of the donors called V segments functional above 56.7% productive rearrangements and segregating when the between-donor standard deviation exceeded 5%. A statistical classification framework was built for diagnosing cytomegalovirus status from the catalog of TCR beta chain sequences. In a later analysis, TCR nucleotide sequences were compared against IMGT/GENE-DB human TR gene sequences so that V and J genes could be assigned. In a later analysis, CDR3 sequences and most-parsimonious VDJ recombination scenarios were assigned using the TCRdist pipeline. In a later analysis, each TCR beta chain was defined by its CDR3 amino acid sequence together with its V-gene family, and reads without a unique V-gene family were excluded. As a way to deal with suspected cross-contamination and a sequencing artifact, a later analysis dropped 592 nucleotide sequences that were highly shared and had low generation probability. For each public chain, a later analysis derived a clonal expansion index from normalized ranks of inferred template counts within each repertoire. Generation probabilities in a later analysis came from a VDJ recombination model fitted to out-of-frame rearrangements, and those results were checked against IGoR. In a later analysis, hypergeometric tests were used to score TCR-TCR, TCR-HLA and TCR-CMV co-occurrence, with a repertoire-size bias correction applied to TCR pairs. A later analysis estimated false discovery rates by permuting HLA or CMV assignments 20 times. In a later analysis, co-occurring TCRs were grouped using DBSCAN, with TCRdist sequence similarity added in when clustering inside HLA-allele-positive subsets. Co-occurrence clustering excluded repertoires with fewer than 30,000 or more than 120,000 public chains, plus five with anomalous nucleotide sharing. The table comes from immuneACCESS by way of TCRdb, which keeps in-frame sequences with V and J called. Part of the clones is missing from these tables; in studies checked, under half for an unresolved V gene and the rest for unknown reasons. Clone size and the V and J calls come from that table; the DNA yielded D and trimming. The sample records tens of thousands of clones, roughly 76% of which are singletons. The ten largest clones capture 12% of the sample.

Taken from cysteine to phenylalanine, the CDR3 has 13 residues. The retained sequence is limited to the CDR3, 39 bases, with the frame set at the first base. V is shortened by 4 bases, J by 0 bases, and the region joining them spans 7 bases. CDR1 and CDR2 are read off the germline V gene as SGHTA and FQGNSA. The cohort comprised some 700 healthy bone marrow donors. At the time of sampling, every cohort member was nominally healthy, though immune exposures that went unrecorded were likely present. The donor was CMV seropositive and was included in the group of 250 to 300 seropositive cohort members. A peripheral blood sample was provided by each donor, and peripheral blood mononuclear cells were used for TCR beta sequencing. Genomic DNA extraction from the blood cell samples was performed with the Qiagen DNeasy Blood Extraction Kit. The data derive from a study of cytomegalovirus exposure and HLA in healthy donors (TCRdb year 2017). Study-wide context: In an earlier analysis of 450 to 750 of the donors, around 290 Gb of sequence data and about 110 million unique TCR beta sequences from 150 million to 200 million T cells were reported. Around 300 gigabases of sequencing data and approximately 85 million unique TCR sequences were included in an early release covering about 620 HLA-typed donors. Among the roughly 400 genotyped donors, approximately 82% belonged to the genetic ancestry cluster associated with self-reported Caucasian donors. The aim of the study was to test whether cataloging public T cell receptors could identify signatures of past pathogen exposure. The T cell repertoires of under 700 subjects were profiled by immunosequencing and related to cytomegalovirus serostatus. A separate validation cohort of 100 to 150 different subjects was used in addition to the 666-subject first cohort. To predict cytomegalovirus infection status, the study combined high-throughput TCR immunosequencing, statistical association of individual TCRs with disease status, and machine learning. In a later analysis, previously published TCR beta repertoires from several hundred donors were re-analyzed and high-resolution HLA genotyping was added so that TCR occurrence patterns could be studied. Rather than using new phenotypic data, the later analysis identified candidate immune exposures from TCR beta sequences and from how often those sequences occurred across donors. In an earlier analysis of 587 of the donors, high-throughput TCR beta sequencing was used to judge whether each TCR beta V gene segment behaved as functional or pseudogenic. Donor age, sex, ethnicity and CMV serostatus were collected together with the repertoire data. A later genetic analysis used genome-wide SNP genotypes for about three fifths of the 666 donors, treating that subset as a discovery cohort. All discovery cohort repertoires had been generated on a single sequencing platform. HLA typing covered class I and class II loci at four-digit resolution. The number of donors typed differed by locus, with roughly 629-640 for A, B, C, DRB1 and DQB1, around 560 for DQA1, 600 to 610 for DPA1, and 400 to 490 for DPB1. Because of strong linkage in the cohort, five DR-DQ haplotypes were treated as single units for association and clustering. On average, 235,054 unique TCR beta nucleotide sequences were sequenced per donor among more than 350 genotyped donors of the cohort, with roughly 20% of those sequences being non-productive. General study outcomes and caveats: The study gave a list of under 200 TCR beta chains associated with cytomegalovirus. Three of the identified cytomegalovirus-associated TCR beta chains were confirmed in vitro to be specific for cytomegalovirus antigens. An association between a missense DCLRE1C variant and V-gene and J-gene trimming of TCR beta chains was found in a later genetic analysis and replicated in an independent cohort. When HLA alleles, especially DR and DQ, strongly co-occurred, attributing TCR associations to individual alleles was difficult. In a later analysis, the rate of TCR association differed among HLA loci, with DRB1 alleles having the most associated TCRs and HLA-C alleles having the fewest. According to a later analysis, parvovirus B19, influenza, CMV and Epstein-Barr virus appeared linked to several top co-occurrence clusters. A later genetic analysis reported fewer N-insertions in productive TCRs among donors in an Asian-associated ancestry cluster than the roughly 640-donor mean. For the cohort, immune exposure information was limited to CMV serostatus. Sequencing depth was assumed to be roughly uniform across donors in the presence/absence analyses, though that assumption may not hold. Because counts were too low, 15 to 20 rarely observed V segments, including chromosome 9 orphons, were excluded from the earlier analysis of 500 to 700 of the donors. A group of highly shared sequence variants was considered likely to be a technical artifact of the sequencing pipeline. Some IMGT-functional V segments, including TRBV6-2 and TRBV6-3, could not be told apart with the 87-base-pair reads, so those segments were excluded. Most TCR sequences were observed very rarely across donors, whereas some public TCRs were present in many individuals. The classifier was reported to diagnose cytomegalovirus status with high specificity and sensitivity in both the original cohort and the validation cohort. According to a later analysis, most CMV-associated TCR beta chains appeared to be HLA-restricted, and the HLA associations seemed to be driven largely by CMV exposure. Compared with equally common non-associated chains, HLA-associated TCR beta chains in a later analysis were more clonally expanded and had lower generation probabilities. In a later analysis, 16,951 TCR beta sequences were associated with specific HLA alleles at a false discovery rate of 0.05. HLA typing was unavailable for some donors at each locus, so association tests used only the typed subset. An earlier analysis of several hundred of the donors showed that most TCR beta V segments appeared in productive rearrangements either about 87% or about 30% of the time, which broadly matched IMGT annotations. This cohort had only TCR beta chains sequenced, and the lack of alpha or paired-chain data limited which features could be detected. The authors suggested that the approach could potentially be generalized to other disease states and immunological phenotypes. Linkage disequilibrium might explain the correlated functional status among segregating V segments, but an unknown experimental factor could not be excluded. A further reported finding was that TCR beta sequences accurately predicted the HLA-A and HLA-B alleles for most subjects in the first cohort.

The source is a male donor in good health and CMV-seropositive. The chain employs TRBV7-2 and TRBJ2-7; the D gene is unclear. Sequenced: PBMCs. Here the CDR3 is given as CASSSSVSYEQYF. The DNA is TGTGCCAGCAGCTCCTCTGTCTCCTACGAGCAGTACTTC.